Presented here are 23 T cell receptor beta chains from one specimen sequenced in a study of shared clonotypes between healthy human individuals. The assay was immunoSEQ multiplex PCR, and TCRdb's table has in-frame clones only and misses some. The table lists over a million clones, 95% to 99% of them singletons. Sequencing was carried out using naive CD4+ T cells sorted from blood. Sample subset: CD45RA+ positively selected. The receptors originated from a man in his thirties or forties in good health.

CDR3 DNA: TGTGCCAGCAGCTCCTCATGGACTAGCGGAGGGCTCGGGGATACGCAGTATTTT. The encoded protein is CASSSSWTSGGLGDTQYF. The chain is built from TRBV5-4 and TRBJ2-3; 10 bases line up with TRBD2. With 3 bases clipped from V and 6 bases from J, the junction kept 16 bases outside the gene matches. Per germline, CDR1 SGHNT and CDR2 YYREEE (reference sequence). The CDR3 is 18 amino acids.

Comment on this clone: In the same sample, other DNA sequences code for this CDR3. The chain uses TRBV29-1 and TRBJ2-7, with 8 bases identical to TRBD1. CDR3 length: 12 residues. Trimming took 5 bases from V and 2 from J; bases not matched to a gene: 2. The germline CDR1 and CDR2 sequences are SQVTM and ANQGSEA. CDR3 in DNA: TGCAGCGTTAGGACAGGGCCCTACGAGCAGTACTTC. Encoded protein: CSVRTGPYEQYF.

The chain combines TRBV29-1 with TRBJ1-1; D is possibly TRBD1 (5 bases). V was trimmed by 7 bases and J by 4 bases, leaving 10 bases between them. The CDR3 covers 11 residues. Germline lookup yields CDR1 SQVTM and CDR2 ANQGSEA. The CDR3 DNA is TGCAGCGCGGGGGACGCCACTGAAGCTTTCTTT. Translating it yields CSAGDATEAFF. Together with reference TRBV29-1 and TRBJ1-1, the CDR3 gives the full variable domain: SAVISQKPSRDICQRGTSLTIQCQVDSQVTMMFWYRQQPGQSLTLIATANQGSEATYESGFVIDKFPISRPNLTFSTLTVSNMSPEDSSIYLCSAGDATEAFFGQGTRLTVV.

The gene calls are TRBV5-1 and TRBJ1-2; 7 bases agree with TRBD1. The V gene end was trimmed by 4 bases and the J gene end by 5 bases; junction bases not matched to a gene: 8. Germline assignment: CDR1 SGHRS and CDR2 YFSETQ. This CDR3 is 14 amino acids long. CDR3: CASSLKDRNYGYTF. CDR3 coding DNA: TGCGCCAGCAGCCTTAAGGACAGGAATTATGGCTACACCTTC.

The gene calls are TRBV13 and TRBJ2-3; 11 bases match TRBD2. V dropped 4 bases and J dropped 2; count of bases not matched to a gene: 5. The CDR3 loop spans 16 amino acids. From germline, CDR1 is PRHDT and CDR2 FYEKMQ (reference sequence). The DNA of the CDR3 is TGTGCCAGCAGCTCCGGGACTAGCGGCCTCACAGATACGCAGTATTTT. Encoded protein: CASSSGTSGLTDTQYF.

J is TRBJ2-5 and V is TRBV18; 7 nucleotides line up with TRBD2. This CDR3 has 15 amino acids. V gave up 6 bases and J gave up 4 bases; unmatched junction bases: 11. In germline, CDR1 is KGHSH, CDR2 LQKENI. The DNA for the CDR3 is TGTGCCAGCTCTCCGTTGGCGGGAGATGGAGAGACCCAGTACTTC. Its protein is CASSPLAGDGETQYF.

Concerning this clone: The identical CDR3 is also encoded by other nucleotide sequences in the sample. J is TRBJ2-7 and V is TRBV5-1, with no clear D. This CDR3 spans 14 amino acids. The V gene lost 0 bases and the J gene lost 0 bases, with 7 bases spanning the gap. The germline CDR1 and CDR2 sequences are SGHRS and YFSETQ. The CDR3 here is CASSLVATSYEQYF. The CDR3 bases are TGCGCCAGCAGCTTGGTGGCGACCTCCTACGAGCAGTACTTC.

The rearrangement uses TRBV10-1 and TRBJ2-2; D remains ambiguous. Germline CDR1 is WNHNN and CDR2 is SYGVQD (reference sequence). The CDR3 is 14 residues long. The V and J ends lost 5 bases and 5 bases respectively, with 12 bases between them. This CDR3 is CASSPSPWTGELFF. DNA for the CDR3: TGCGCCAGCAGTCCTTCCCCTTGGACCGGGGAGCTGTTTTTT.

The V call is TRBV2, the J call TRBJ2-4, with 10 nucleotides matching TRBD1. This CDR3 comprises 14 residues. Trimming removed 10 bases from V and 2 bases from J; junction bases left unmatched: 5. Germline-derived CDR1 and CDR2 are SNHLY and FYNNEI. DNA of the CDR3: TGTGCCATCACGGACAGGGGGACCAAAAACATTCAGTACTTC. Its protein is CAITDRGTKNIQYF. The full variable domain, its missing parts supplied by reference TRBV2 and TRBJ2-4, is EPEVTQTPSHQVTQMGQEVILRCVPISNHLYFYWYRQILGQKVEFLVSFYNNEISEKSEIFDDQFSVERPDGSNFTLKIRSTKLEDSAMYFCAITDRGTKNIQYFGAGTRLSVL.

V gene TRBV9 combines with J gene TRBJ2-1; 8 bases are a match to TRBD2. Germline loops: CDR1 SGDLS, CDR2 YYNGEE. V was pared by 5 bases and J by 6 bases, with 10 bases of the junction left unmatched. This CDR3 contains 15 residues. The CDR3 coding sequence is TGTGCCAGCAGGGGTAGCGGGAAGTTCGTCAATGAGCAGTTCTTC. Amino acid sequence: CASRGSGKFVNEQFF.

The J gene is TRBJ2-2, the V gene TRBV7-6; no clear D. This CDR3 contains 14 residues. Germline V lookup: CDR1 SGHVS, CDR2 FNYEAQ. V lost 5 bases, J lost 4 bases, and 11 bases lay in between. The CDR3 spells CASSLNTATGELFF. As DNA, the CDR3 is TGTGCCAGCAGCCTCAATACCGCCACCGGGGAGCTGTTTTTT.

This rearrangement joins TRBV27 to TRBJ2-3; TRBD1 matches 7 bases. The length of the CDR3 is 13 residues. Trimming took 2 bases from V and 7 from J; bases not matched to a gene: 3. Germline CDR1 MNHEY, CDR2 SMNVEV (reference sequence). The CDR3 DNA reads as TGTGCCAGCAGTTTACGGGACAGAAATACGCAGTATTTT. Residues: CASSLRDRNTQYF.

The chain is built from TRBV15 and TRBJ2-4; D could derive from TRBD1 or TRBD2 (5 bases each). The CDR3 consists of 13 residues. Trimming pared 8 bases from V and 11 bases from J, leaving 19 bases between. Germline V CDR1 and CDR2: LNHNV, YYDKDF (reference sequence). The CDR3 region is CATETERGSFQYF. The CDR3 DNA follows: TGTGCCACCGAGACGGAGAGGGGCTCTTTTCAGTACTTC.

The J gene is TRBJ1-1, the V gene TRBV5-4; perhaps TRBD1 as D (6 bases). Trimming took off 3 bases at V and 2 bases at J, with 11 bases between the two ends. The germline gives CDR1 SGHNT, CDR2 YYREEE (reference sequence). There are 14 residues in the CDR3. The CDR3 sequence is CASSSGTHNTEAFF. In nucleotides, the CDR3 is TGTGCCAGCAGCTCCGGGACACATAACACTGAAGCTTTCTTT.

This clone was counted a single time. The V call is TRBV5-1, the J call TRBJ2-7, with D perhaps assigned TRBD1 or TRBD2 (6 bases each). Germline loops: CDR1 SGHRS, CDR2 YFSETQ. The CDR3 contains 13 residues. The V end lost 8 bases, the J end lost 7 bases, and 19 bases lay between the germline ends. The CDR3 sequence is CASRKEGQGEQYF. The CDR3 DNA sequence: TGCGCCAGTAGGAAGGAGGGTCAGGGGGAGCAGTACTTC.

This clone was observed once. The V and J genes are TRBV11-2 and TRBJ1-5; 9 bases align to TRBD1. The trim removed 5 bases at V and 3 bases at J, leaving 5 bases unmatched. The CDR3 has 15 residues. Germline CDR1 and CDR2: SGHAT and FQNNGV. CDR3 protein: CASSQGQGNNQPQHF. The CDR3 region has the DNA TGTGCCAGCAGCCAGGGACAGGGTAACAATCAGCCCCAGCATTTT.

The chain combines TRBV5-4 with TRBJ2-5; maybe TRBD2 (5 bases). Deletions cut 3 bases from V and 5 bases from J, with 14 bases between. The germline CDR1 and CDR2 sequences are SGHNT and YYREEE (reference sequence). The CDR3 runs 14 residues. This chain's CDR3 is CASSSRGSTETQYF. The CDR3 DNA follows: TGTGCCAGCAGCTCTCGAGGGAGCACGGAGACCCAGTACTTC.

In the case of this clone: The sample has other DNA sequences that encode this CDR3 too. V is TRBV18 and J is TRBJ1-5, with TRBD1 identical over 9 bases. Germline V lookup: CDR1 KGHSH, CDR2 LQKENI. Trimming removed 3 bases from V and 4 bases from J; junction bases left unmatched: 4. The CDR3 has 15 residues. The CDR3 loop is CASSPGTGLNQPQHF. Written as DNA, the CDR3 is TGTGCCAGCTCACCGGGGACAGGGTTAAATCAGCCCCAGCATTTT.

The chain carries TRBV5-1 and TRBJ2-3; TRBD1 aligns across 7 bases. This CDR3 is 16 amino acids long. Germline loops: CDR1 SGHRS, CDR2 YFSETQ. The trim removed 1 base at V and 1 base at J, leaving 6 bases unmatched. DNA for the CDR3: TGCGCCAGCAGCTTGACAGGGGAGAAGGGCACAGATACGCAGTATTTT. This translates into CASSLTGEKGTDTQYF.

In this sample, this clone turned up a few times. The V call is TRBV11-3, the J call TRBJ2-1, with TRBD2 matching 8 bases. Germline V gives CDR1 SGHNT, CDR2 YENEEA. The CDR3 totals 14 residues. The ends lost 5 bases at V and 3 bases at J; junction bases unmatched: 3. The CDR3 DNA reads as TGTGCCAGCAGCCGGACTAGCCGCTACAATGAGCAGTTCTTC. Amino acids: CASSRTSRYNEQFF.

The chain joins TRBV5-4 to TRBJ2-5; D may correspond to TRBD1 or TRBD2 (5 bases each). Trimming stripped 6 bases from V and 5 bases from J, with 14 bases between. Germline assignment: CDR1 SGHNT and CDR2 YYREEE (reference sequence). The length of the CDR3 is 13 residues. This chain's CDR3 is CASTSQGRETQYF. The CDR3 coding sequence is TGTGCCAGCACCTCTCAGGGACGGGAGACCCAGTACTTC. The whole variable domain, remainder taken from reference TRBV5-4 and TRBJ2-5, is ETGVTQSPTHLIKTRGQQVTLRCSSQSGHNTVSWYQQALGQGPQFIFQYYREEENGRGNFPPRFSGLQFPNYSSELNVNALELDDSALYLCASTSQGRETQYFGPGTRLLVL.

The genes are TRBV5-1 and TRBJ2-3; D not certain. CDR1 SGHRS and CDR2 YFSETQ come from the germline V gene. Trimming stripped 0 bases from V and 5 bases from J, with 16 bases between. The CDR3 extends over 16 amino acids. The CDR3 DNA sequence: TGCGCCAGCAGCTTGGAGCTGGCCAGTGGGGTAGATACGCAGTATTTT. This translates into CASSLELASGVDTQYF.

The rearrangement links TRBV5-1 to TRBJ1-1, with unresolved D. The CDR3 contains 13 residues. Between the trimmed V and J ends, which lost 0 bases and 6 bases, there was a span of 9 bases. Germline assignment: CDR1 SGHRS and CDR2 YFSETQ. The CDR3 reads CASSLGGRAEAFF. CDR3 nucleotide sequence: TGCGCCAGCAGCTTGGGAGGGAGGGCTGAAGCTTTCTTT.